The sequence of this TCR beta chain was determined in a study of shared clonotypes between healthy human individuals. Across the study: Three plates were used per donor for CD4 naive, three for CD4 memory, two for CD8 naive and one for CD8 memory. General study points: Around 5% was the fraction of naive CD4 clonotypes found shared across several donors.

Cells designated naive CD8 were CD45RO-negative and were positively selected for CCR7, with terminally differentiated effector memory CD45RA+ cells excluded. This clone was recorded once. Its antigen is not identified. TCRdb's table, derived via immunoSEQ multiplex PCR, lists solely in-frame clones and lacks some. The table lists some 800,000 clones, nearly 95% of them singletons. Germline V CDR1 and CDR2: LNHNV, YYDKDF (reference sequence). The CDR3 spans 13 residues. Trimming cost V 4 bases and J 4 bases; bases outside gene matches: 2. The chain carries TRBV15 and TRBJ2-7; 9 nucleotides line up with TRBD1. The receptor was isolated from a man aged 25 to 40 in good health. Input material: naive CD8+ T cells sorted from blood. Here the CDR3 DNA reads TGTGCCACCAGCACGGACAGGGGTTACGAGCAGTACTTC. The encoded protein is CATSTDRGYEQYF.